This TCR beta chain was sequenced for a study of cytomegalovirus exposure and HLA in healthy donors. CDR3 size: 15 residues. V shed 6 bases and J shed 0 bases, with 11 bases lying between them. Germline loops: CDR1 MNHEY, CDR2 SVGAGI. Points from the study as a whole: The majority of TCR sequences were rare, yet some public TCRs appeared in many donors. Specificity of three CMV-associated chains for CMV antigens was verified in vitro. The study put roughly 160 TCR beta chains on its list as cytomegalovirus-associated.

On this clone: Its matching antigen is unknown.

Clones were read by immunoSEQ multiplex PCR, and TCRdb kept only the in-frame ones, dropping some. The sample has 140,000 to 150,000 clones; about 94% are singletons. The V call is TRBV6-5, the J call TRBJ1-4; D not resolved. Sequenced input: PBMCs. This TCR was sampled from a man between 18 and 35 years old in good health and CMV-seropositive. CDR3: CASSPHPATNEKLFF. The CDR3 nucleotides are TGTGCCAGCAGCCCCCACCCGGCAACTAATGAAAAACTGTTTTTT.